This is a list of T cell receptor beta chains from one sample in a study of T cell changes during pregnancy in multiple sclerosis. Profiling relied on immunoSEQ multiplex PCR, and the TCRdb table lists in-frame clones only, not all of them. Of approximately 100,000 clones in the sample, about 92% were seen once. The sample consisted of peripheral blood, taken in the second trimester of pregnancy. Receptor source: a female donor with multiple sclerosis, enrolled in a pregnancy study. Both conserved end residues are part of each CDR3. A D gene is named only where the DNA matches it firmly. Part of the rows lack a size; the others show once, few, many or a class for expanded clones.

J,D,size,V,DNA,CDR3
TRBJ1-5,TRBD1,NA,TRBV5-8,TGTGCCAGCAGCTTCCGGGACAGGGGAAGCAATCAGCCCCAGCATTTT,CASSFRDRGSNQPQHF
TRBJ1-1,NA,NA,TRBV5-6,TGTGCCAGCAGCCCCGGACACCGGAACACTGAAGCTTTCTTT,CASSPGHRNTEAFF
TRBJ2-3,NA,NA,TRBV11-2,TGTGCCAGCAGCTTCCGAGGTAGCGGATCTAGCACAGATACGCAGTATTTT,CASSFRGSGSSTDTQYF
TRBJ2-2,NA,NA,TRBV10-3,TGTGCCATCAGTGAAAAGAGCCCGAACACCGGGGAGCTGTTTTTT,CAISEKSPNTGELFF
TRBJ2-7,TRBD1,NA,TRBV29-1,TGCAGCGTTAAAGGGACAGTGGCCTACGAGCAGTACTTC,CSVKGTVAYEQYF
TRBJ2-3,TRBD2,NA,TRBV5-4,TGTGCCAGCAGCTTGGCCGGGACTAGAGTAGGCCCAGATACGCAGTATTTT,CASSLAGTRVGPDTQYF
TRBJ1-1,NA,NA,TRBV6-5,TGTGCCAGCAGTTACGGAGGACAGAAAAGAACTGAAGCTTTCTTT,CASSYGGQKRTEAFF
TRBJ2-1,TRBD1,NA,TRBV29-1,TGCAGCGTTCACTCCACGGGACAGGGGAATAATGAGCAGTTCTTC,CSVHSTGQGNNEQFF
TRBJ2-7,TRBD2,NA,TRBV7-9,TGTGCCAGCAGCTTAGGAAGCGGGGGAACCTACGAGCAGTACTTC,CASSLGSGGTYEQYF
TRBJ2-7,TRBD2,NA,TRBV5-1,TGCGCCAGCAGCTTACTAGCGGGTAGCTCTATGCCCGAGCAGTACTTC,CASSLLAGSSMPEQYF
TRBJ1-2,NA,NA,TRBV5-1,TGCGCCAGCAGCTTGGCAGAGGGCAACTATGGCTACACCTTC,CASSLAEGNYGYTF
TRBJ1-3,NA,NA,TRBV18,TGTGCCAGCTCACCAAGTTTTACAGGGCAGACCGTAAACACCATATATTTT,CASSPSFTGQTVNTIYF
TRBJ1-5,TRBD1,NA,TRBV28,TGTGCCAGCAGCCGGGACAGAAGCAATCAGCCCCAGCATTTT,CASSRDRSNQPQHF
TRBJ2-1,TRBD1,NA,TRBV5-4,TGTGCCAGCAGCTTGGCGGACAGGTTCTACAATGAGCAGTTCTTC,CASSLADRFYNEQFF
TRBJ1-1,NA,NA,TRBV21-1,TGTGCCAGCAGCAAAGATGACGGGGGGCCTACTGAAGCTTTCTTT,CASSKDDGGPTEAFF
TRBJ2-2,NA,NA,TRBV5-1,TGCGCCAGCAGCTGGGACTGGAACACCGGGGAGCTGTTTTTT,CASSWDWNTGELFF
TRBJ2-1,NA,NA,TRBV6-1,TGTGCCAGCATGGCGGGAAGCTCCTACAATGAGCAGTTCTTC,CASMAGSSYNEQFF
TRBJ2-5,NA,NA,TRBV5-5,TGTGCCAGCAGCCACGCGGGGTTTGGTCAAGAGACCCAGTACTTC,CASSHAGFGQETQYF
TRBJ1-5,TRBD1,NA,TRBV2,TGTGCCAGCAAGGATACAGGGGGGGGTCAGCCCCAGCATTTT,CASKDTGGGQPQHF
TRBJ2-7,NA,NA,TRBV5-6,TGTGCCAGCAGCTTAATGGCAGGGCGTTCGTCCTACGAGCAGTACTTC,CASSLMAGRSSYEQYF
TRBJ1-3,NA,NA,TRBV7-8,TGTGCCAGCAGGGGCAGCTCTGGAAACACCATATATTTT,CASRGSSGNTIYF
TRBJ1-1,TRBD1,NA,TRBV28,TGTGCCAGCAGTTTACGACAGGGCCTCCACACTGAAGCTTTCTTT,CASSLRQGLHTEAFF
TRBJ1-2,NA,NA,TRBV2,TGTGCCAGCTCGGACTTGGACGGGGACTATGGCTACACCTTC,CASSDLDGDYGYTF
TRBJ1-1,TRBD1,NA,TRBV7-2,TGTGCCAGCAGCCGTGACAGGGTACTAATGAACACTGAAGCTTTCTTT,CASSRDRVLMNTEAFF
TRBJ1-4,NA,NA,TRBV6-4,TGTGCCAGCAGTGCTCGGGGAAATGAAAAACTGTTTTTT,CASSARGNEKLFF
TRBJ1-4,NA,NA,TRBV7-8,TGTGCCAGCAGCTTAGGGTTGGGGGGTGAAAAACTGTTTTTT,CASSLGLGGEKLFF
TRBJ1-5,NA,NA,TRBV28,TGTGCCAGCAGTTTTAAAGCCCTACCCCAGCATTTT,CASSFKALPQHF
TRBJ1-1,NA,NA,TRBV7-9,TGTGCCAGCAGCAATGGACATAAGGTGAACACTGAAGCTTTCTTT,CASSNGHKVNTEAFF
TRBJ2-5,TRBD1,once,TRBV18,TGTGCCAGCTCACCAGTACAGGGGTACCAAGAGACCCAGTACTTC,CASSPVQGYQETQYF
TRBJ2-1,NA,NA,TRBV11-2,TGTGCCAGCAGCTCGAGGGGACTTTCCTACAATGAGCAGTTCTTC,CASSSRGLSYNEQFF
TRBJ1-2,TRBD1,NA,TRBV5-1,TGCGCCAGCAGCAAGGGGACAGGGGATGGCTACACCTTC,CASSKGTGDGYTF
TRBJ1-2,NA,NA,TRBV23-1,TGCGCCAGCAGTCAAATTGGGGCAGCCTATGGCTACACCTTC,CASSQIGAAYGYTF
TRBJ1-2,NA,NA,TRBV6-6,TGTGCCAGCAGTAAATTGACTTACGATGGCTACACCTTC,CASSKLTYDGYTF
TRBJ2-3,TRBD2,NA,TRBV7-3,TGTGCCAGCAGCTTAGTAGCGGGAGGGTCTGGCACAGATACGCAGTATTTT,CASSLVAGGSGTDTQYF
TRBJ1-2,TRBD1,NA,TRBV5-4,TGTGCCAGCAGCTGGCCCCGACAGGGCAACTATGGCTACACCTTC,CASSWPRQGNYGYTF
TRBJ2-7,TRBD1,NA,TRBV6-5,TGTGCCAGCAGTTCGAAGGACAGGTTACGGGGCGAGCAGTACTTC,CASSSKDRLRGEQYF
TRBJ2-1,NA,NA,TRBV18,TGTGCCAGCTCACCACGTGGGGGCCGCCCGGCCAATGAGCAGTTCTTC,CASSPRGGRPANEQFF